These 24 T cell receptor beta chains share one sample of origin, sequenced in a study of shared clonotypes between healthy human individuals. The data were produced by immunoSEQ multiplex PCR, yet TCRdb's version contains in-frame clones alone and is incomplete. Altogether 450,000 to 600,000 clones are present, around three quarters being singletons, with the ten largest covering 9.5% to 15%. The sequenced sample was PBMCs. Every receptor here comes from a woman between 40 and 55 years old in good health. Some clones in this sample may be carry-over from other donors' samples.

Remarks on this clone: Only one base separates this from a far larger clonotype, so it likely reflects a read error. J is TRBJ2-2 and V is TRBV6-6, with D perhaps matching TRBD2 (5 bases). V lost 4 bases, J lost 0 bases, and 9 bases lay in between. The CDR3 is made up of 15 amino acids. Germline V gene lookup returns CDR1 MNHNY and CDR2 SVGAGI (reference sequence). CDR3 sequence (DNA): TGTGCCAGCAGTTTCCGGACTGCGAACACCGGGGAGCTGTTTTTT. Residues: CASSFRTANTGELFF.

The chain couples TRBV19 to TRBJ1-5; the D gene is possibly TRBD1 (6 bases). V was shortened by 5 bases and J by 2 bases, with 16 bases between the two germline ends. CDR3 length equals 16 residues. Germline values: CDR1 LNHDA, CDR2 SQIVND (reference sequence). The CDR3: CASSGLYRVRNQPQHF. Here the CDR3 DNA reads TGTGCCAGTAGTGGACTCTACAGGGTTCGCAATCAGCCCCAGCATTTT.

This clone showed up just once. This rearrangement joins TRBV6-6 to TRBJ2-1; tentatively, D is TRBD1 (5 bases). The CDR3 has 14 residues. V lost 2 bases to trimming and J lost 3 bases, with 8 bases between them. Germline V gene sequence: CDR1 MNHNY, CDR2 SVGAGI (reference sequence). CDR3 residues: CASSYGDSYNEQFF. CDR3 nucleotide sequence: TGTGCCAGCAGTTACGGTGACAGCTACAATGAGCAGTTCTTC.

The rearrangement uses TRBV6-1 and TRBJ1-5, with a tentative D call TRBD1 (6 bases). With 2 bases removed from V and 5 bases from J, the gap between germline ends came to 13 bases. This CDR3 region has 15 residues. CDR1 is MNHNS and CDR2 is SASEGT in the germline V gene. CDR3 in amino acids: CASSEYRDDDQPQHF. DNA for the CDR3: TGTGCCAGCAGTGAATACAGGGATGACGATCAGCCCCAGCATTTT.

V and J are TRBV7-9 and TRBJ2-1; 11 bases are shared with TRBD2. V trimming: 7 bases; J trimming: 4 bases; junction bases outside the gene matches: 6. From germline, CDR1 is SEHNR and CDR2 FQNEAQ (reference sequence). The CDR3 has 15 amino acids. This chain's CDR3 is CASTTGTSGYNEQFF. In DNA, the CDR3 is TGTGCCAGCACTACCGGGACTAGCGGTTACAATGAGCAGTTCTTC.

The count of this clone is one. The rearrangement links TRBV10-2 to TRBJ2-3; D might be TRBD2 (5 bases). The V end was cut by 0 bases, the J end by 5 bases, with 15 bases between. The CDR3 loop spans 16 amino acids. CDR1 is WSHSY and CDR2 is SAAADI in the germline V gene. The CDR3 DNA sequence: TGCGCCAGCAGTGAGTCGGGGAGCCTGGCAGGAGATACGCAGTATTTT. Translation gives CASSESGSLAGDTQYF.

The chain couples TRBV28 to TRBJ2-1; unclear D gene. Trimming pared 6 bases from V and 5 bases from J, leaving 20 bases between. From germline, CDR1 is MDHEN and CDR2 SYDVKM. The CDR3 spans 16 residues. The CDR3 DNA is TGTGCCAGCAGAAACCCCGGGCCGCTAGAGAACAATGAGCAGTTCTTC. It specifies CASRNPGPLENNEQFF.

This clone was recorded a few times. This rearrangement joins TRBV11-2 to TRBJ1-4, with 7 bases aligning to TRBD1. The J segment lost 5 bases and the V segment lost 6 bases, leaving 9 bases of the junction unmatched. This CDR3 is built from 15 residues. Germline lookup yields CDR1 SGHAT and CDR2 FQNNGV. The CDR3 is CASRLRSGGNEKLFF. The CDR3 coding sequence is TGTGCCAGCAGGTTACGTTCAGGGGGGAATGAAAAACTGTTTTTT.

The V gene is TRBV18, the J gene TRBJ2-1, with a possible D match to TRBD1 (6 bases). CDR1 is KGHSH and CDR2 is LQKENI in the germline V gene. Trimming removed 6 bases from V and 13 bases from J, with 22 bases in between. This CDR3 region has 14 residues. CDR3 bases: TGTGCCAGCTCTACGGACAGCCCCCTTTGGGGACAGTTCTTC. Translation: CASSTDSPLWGQFF.

This clone came up a few times. This rearrangement joins TRBV6-1 to TRBJ1-3, with D perhaps matching TRBD1 (5 bases). CDR3 size: 14 residues. V shed 7 bases and J shed 0 bases, with 10 bases lying between them. Germline CDR1 reads MNHNS; CDR2 reads SASEGT. The CDR3 loop reads CASIRDGSGNTIYF. DNA of the CDR3: TGTGCCAGCATCAGGGACGGCTCTGGAAACACCATATATTTT.

Regarding this clone: A far larger clone lies a single base away; this is likely a read error. The chain carries TRBV7-6 and TRBJ1-1; D not resolved. This CDR3 is 13 amino acids long. Germline CDR1 is SGHVS and CDR2 is FNYEAQ. The germline V and J ends were trimmed by 1 base and 1 base, with 4 bases remaining between them. The CDR3 region is CASSLDRNTEAFF. Written as DNA, the CDR3 is TGTGCCAGCAGCTTAGACAGGAACACTGAAGCTTTCTTT. Full variable domain (remainder filled in from reference TRBV7-6 and TRBJ1-1): GAGVSQSPRYKVTKRGQDVALRCDPISGHVSLYWYRQALGQGPEFLTYFNYEAQQDKSGLPNDRFSAERPEGSISTLTIQRTEQRDSAMYRCASSLDRNTEAFFGQGTRLTVV.

This clone came up a few times. This chain links TRBV5-1 with TRBJ2-7, with no clear D. Germline V gene lookup returns CDR1 SGHRS and CDR2 YFSETQ. CDR3 length: 12 amino acids. V shed 4 bases and J shed 2 bases, with 7 bases lying between them. The CDR3 region has the DNA TGCGCCAGCAGCCCCCCGGCCTACGAGCAGTACTTC. Translating it yields CASSPPAYEQYF.

The count of this clone is one. This chain uses TRBV6-1 with TRBJ1-4; possibly TRBD1 for D (6 bases). This CDR3 contains 13 residues. Germline values: CDR1 MNHNS, CDR2 SASEGT. Between the trimmed V and J ends, which lost 7 bases and 6 bases, there was a span of 12 bases. The DNA for the CDR3 is TGTGCCAGCATATGGGGGGCGGATGAAAAACTGTTTTTT. This sequence encodes CASIWGADEKLFF.

V and J are TRBV19 and TRBJ1-4; 10 bases fit TRBD1. The CDR3 is 17 amino acids. J lost 7 bases, V lost 2 bases, and 10 bases had no gene match. The germline V gene encodes CDR1 LNHDA and CDR2 SQIVND (reference sequence). CDR3 sequence reads: CASSISWTGGNTEKLFF. The CDR3 nucleotides read TGTGCCAGTAGTATATCCTGGACAGGGGGAAATACTGAAAAACTGTTTTTT.

This clone has a handful of counts. Since a far larger clone is one base different, this is likely a read error. V gene TRBV5-1 combines with J gene TRBJ2-2; D might be TRBD1 (5 bases). The length of the CDR3 is 14 residues. Germline CDR1 SGHRS, CDR2 YFSETQ. Trimming took off 0 bases at V and 4 bases at J, with 7 bases between the two ends. CDR3 nucleotide sequence: TGCGCCAGCAGCTTGGGACAGAGCACCGGGGAGCTGTTTTTT. Translating gives CASSLGQSTGELFF.

The chain's CDR3 is CASSDRNYGYTF. CDR3 DNA: TGTGCCAGTTCAGACCGCAACTATGGCTACACCTTC. This chain joins TRBV19 and TRBJ1-2; D ambiguous. The germline V gene encodes CDR1 LNHDA and CDR2 SQIVND (reference sequence). V shed 8 bases and J shed 2 bases, with 9 bases lying between them. The CDR3 sequence is 12 residues long.

This clone has just a few counts. The V and J genes are TRBV30 and TRBJ1-4; D is perhaps TRBD1 (5 bases). This CDR3 comprises 15 residues. Germline assignment: CDR1 GTSNPN and CDR2 SVGIG (reference sequence). The V end was cut by 2 bases, the J end by 5 bases, with 15 bases between. The CDR3 bases are TGTGCCTGGAGTCGGGTCAGGGCTATCAATGAAAAACTGTTTTTT. This gives the protein CAWSRVRAINEKLFF.

The chain has TRBV27 and TRBJ1-3, with D tentatively TRBD1 (5 bases). The germline V gene encodes CDR1 MNHEY and CDR2 SMNVEV (reference sequence). Trimming took off 1 base at V and 2 bases at J, with 12 bases between the two ends. This CDR3 has 16 residues. The CDR3 DNA reads TGTGCCAGCAGTTTATACGGCAGGGAACCTGGAAACACCATATATTTT. Translation: CASSLYGREPGNTIYF.

The V call is TRBV7-6, the J call TRBJ1-5, with a possible D match to TRBD1 (5 bases). The CDR3 is 16 residues long. Deletions cut 5 bases from V and 0 bases from J, with 14 bases between. The germline V gene has CDR1 SGHVS and CDR2 FNYEAQ. CDR3 nucleotide sequence: TGTGCCAGCAGCAAACGGGGGTTTTATAGCAATCAGCCCCAGCATTTT. It translates to CASSKRGFYSNQPQHF.

The gene calls are TRBV30 and TRBJ2-7, with 9 bases lining up with TRBD2. The CDR3 contains 18 residues. V lost 1 base and J lost 2; bases outside the gene matches: 15. From germline, CDR1 is GTSNPN and CDR2 SVGIG (reference sequence). The CDR3 here is CAWSGHRISGTSTYEQYF. CDR3 in DNA: TGTGCCTGGAGTGGCCACCGGATTAGTGGGACTAGCACCTACGAGCAGTACTTC. The full variable domain, with the rest looked up from reference TRBV30 and TRBJ2-7, is SQTIHQWPATLVQPVGSPLSLECTVEGTSNPNLYWYRQAAGRGLQLLFYSVGIGQISSEVPQNLSASRPQDRQFILSSKKLLLSDSGFYLCAWSGHRISGTSTYEQYFGPGTRLTVT.

The chain couples TRBV6-5 to TRBJ2-7, with 8 bases matching TRBD2. The CDR3 has 15 amino acids. After removal of 5 bases from V and 2 bases from J, the junction contained 8 bases not matched to a gene. Germline V gene lookup returns CDR1 MNHEY and CDR2 SVGAGI. CDR3 DNA sequence: TGTGCCAGCAGTGGAGGGGCGGGAGGACCCTACGAGCAGTACTTC. Translation gives CASSGGAGGPYEQYF.

In DNA form, the CDR3 reads TGCGCCAGCAGCCCCACGGGTGGGAGCTCCTACGAGCAGTACTTC. Translation gives CASSPTGGSSYEQYF. V and J are TRBV5-1 and TRBJ2-7, with a weak D call TRBD2 (5 bases). The CDR3 is 15 amino acids. Germline V lookup: CDR1 SGHRS, CDR2 YFSETQ. Trimming cost V 4 bases and J 0 bases, with 14 bases left between them.

J is TRBJ2-6 and V is TRBV7-9; no firm D call. The CDR3 extends over 14 amino acids. The germline CDR1 and CDR2 sequences are SEHNR and FQNEAQ (reference sequence). V was clipped by 5 bases and J by 2 bases, with 7 bases between them. CDR3 loop: CASSVGTGANVLTF. The DNA of the CDR3 is TGTGCCAGCAGCGTAGGGACTGGGGCCAACGTCCTGACTTTC.

Concerning this clone: A read error is the likely source, as a far larger clone sits one nucleotide away. The genes are TRBV5-6 and TRBJ2-3; the match to TRBD2 covers 10 bases. The CDR3 loop spans 17 amino acids. V lost 7 bases and J lost 0; bases outside the gene matches: 11. Looked up from germline, CDR1 is SGHDT and CDR2 is YYEEEE. CDR3 coding DNA: TGTGCCAGCGGCTGGACTAGCGGACATGCTAGCACAGATACGCAGTATTTT. Amino acids: CASGWTSGHASTDTQYF.